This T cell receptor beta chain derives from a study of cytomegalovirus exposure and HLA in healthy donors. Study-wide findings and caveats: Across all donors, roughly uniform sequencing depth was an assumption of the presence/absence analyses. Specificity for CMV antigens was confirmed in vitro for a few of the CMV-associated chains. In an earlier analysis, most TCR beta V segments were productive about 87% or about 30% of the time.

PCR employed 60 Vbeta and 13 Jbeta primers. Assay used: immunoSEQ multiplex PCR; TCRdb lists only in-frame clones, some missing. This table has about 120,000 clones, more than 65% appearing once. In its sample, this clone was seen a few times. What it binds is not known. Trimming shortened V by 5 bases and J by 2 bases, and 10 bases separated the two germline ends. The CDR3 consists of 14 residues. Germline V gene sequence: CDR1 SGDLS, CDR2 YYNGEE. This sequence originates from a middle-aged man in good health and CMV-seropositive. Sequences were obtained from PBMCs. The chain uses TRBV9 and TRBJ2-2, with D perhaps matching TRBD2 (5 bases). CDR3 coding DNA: TGTGCCAGCAGGGAGGCAACCAACACCGGGGAGCTGTTTTTT. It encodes CASREATNTGELFF.